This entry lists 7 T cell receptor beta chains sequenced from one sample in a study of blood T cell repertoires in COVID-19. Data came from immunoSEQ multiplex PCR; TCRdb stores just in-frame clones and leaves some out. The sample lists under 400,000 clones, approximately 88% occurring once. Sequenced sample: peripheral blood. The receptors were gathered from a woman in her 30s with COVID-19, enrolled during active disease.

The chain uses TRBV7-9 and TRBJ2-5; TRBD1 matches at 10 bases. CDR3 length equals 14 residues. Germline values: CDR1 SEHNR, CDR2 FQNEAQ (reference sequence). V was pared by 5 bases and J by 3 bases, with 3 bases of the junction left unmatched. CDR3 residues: CASSPTGGKETQYF. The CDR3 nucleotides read TGTGCCAGCAGCCCGACAGGGGGCAAAGAGACCCAGTACTTC.

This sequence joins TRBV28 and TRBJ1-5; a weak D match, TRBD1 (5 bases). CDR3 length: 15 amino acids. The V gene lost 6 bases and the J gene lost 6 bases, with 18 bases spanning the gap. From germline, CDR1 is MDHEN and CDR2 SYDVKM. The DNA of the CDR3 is TGTGCCAGCAGCCCTCCGCGGGGGATGGGTCAGCCCCAGCATTTT. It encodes CASSPPRGMGQPQHF.

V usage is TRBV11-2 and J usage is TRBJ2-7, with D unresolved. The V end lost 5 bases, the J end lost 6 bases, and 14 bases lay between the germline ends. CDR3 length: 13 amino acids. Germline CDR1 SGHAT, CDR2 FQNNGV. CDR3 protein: CASSLRVIREQYF. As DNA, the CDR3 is TGTGCCAGCAGCCTGCGTGTTATACGCGAGCAGTACTTC. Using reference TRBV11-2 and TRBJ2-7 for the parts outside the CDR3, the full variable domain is EAGVAQSPRYKIIEKRQSVAFWCNPISGHATLYWYQQILGQGPKLLIQFQNNGVVDDSQLPKDRFSAERLKGVDSTLKIQPAKLEDSAVYLCASSLRVIREQYFGPGTRLTVT.

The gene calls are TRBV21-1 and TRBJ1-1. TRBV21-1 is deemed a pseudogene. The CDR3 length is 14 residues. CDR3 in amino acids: CASTLTWGDTEAFF. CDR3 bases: TGTGCCAGCACCCTCACATGGGGGGACACTGAAGCTTTCTTT.

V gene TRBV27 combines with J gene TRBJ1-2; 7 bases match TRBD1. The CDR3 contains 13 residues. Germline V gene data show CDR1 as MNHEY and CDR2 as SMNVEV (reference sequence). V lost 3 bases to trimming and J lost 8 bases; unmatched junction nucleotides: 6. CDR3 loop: CASSLTGSRGYTF. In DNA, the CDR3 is TGTGCCAGCAGTTTGACAGGGTCGAGGGGCTACACCTTC.

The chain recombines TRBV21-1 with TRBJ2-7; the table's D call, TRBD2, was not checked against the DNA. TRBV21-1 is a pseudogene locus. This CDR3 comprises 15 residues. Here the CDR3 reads CASSKVLKSSYEQYV. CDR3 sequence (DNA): TGTGCCAGCAGCAAAGTACTGAAGAGCTCCTACGAGCAGTACGTC.

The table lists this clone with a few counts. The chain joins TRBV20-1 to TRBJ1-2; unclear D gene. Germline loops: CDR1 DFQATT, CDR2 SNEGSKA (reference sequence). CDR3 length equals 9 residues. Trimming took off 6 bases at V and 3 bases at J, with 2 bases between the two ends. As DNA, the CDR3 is TGCAGTGCCGACTATGGCTACACCTTC. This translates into CSADYGYTF.